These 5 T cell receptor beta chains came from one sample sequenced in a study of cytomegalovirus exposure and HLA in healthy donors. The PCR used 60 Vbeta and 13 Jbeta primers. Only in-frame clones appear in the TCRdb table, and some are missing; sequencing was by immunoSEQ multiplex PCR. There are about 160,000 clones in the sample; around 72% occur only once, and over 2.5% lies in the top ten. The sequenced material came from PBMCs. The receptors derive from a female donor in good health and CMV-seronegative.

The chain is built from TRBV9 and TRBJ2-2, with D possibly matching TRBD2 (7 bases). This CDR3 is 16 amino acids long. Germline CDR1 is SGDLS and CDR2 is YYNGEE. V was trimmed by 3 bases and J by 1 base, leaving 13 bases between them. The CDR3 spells CASSARGDMNTGELFF. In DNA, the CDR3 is TGTGCCAGCAGCGCTCGGGGGGACATGAACACCGGGGAGCTGTTTTTT. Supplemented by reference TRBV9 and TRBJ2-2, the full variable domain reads DSGVTQTPKHLITATGQRVTLRCSPRSGDLSVYWYQQSLDQGLQFLIQYYNGEERAKGNILERFSAQQFPDLHSELNLSSLELGDSALYFCASSARGDMNTGELFFGEGSRLTVL.

The CDR3: CASSLIFGTATEAFF. The CDR3 nucleotides read TGTGCCAGCAGCTTGATCTTTGGGACAGCGACTGAAGCTTTCTTT. The chain is built from TRBV5-5 and TRBJ1-1, with TRBD1 identical over 7 bases. Germline V gene sequence: CDR1 SGHKS, CDR2 YYEKEE (reference sequence). Trimming took 1 base from V and 5 from J; bases not matched to a gene: 8. The CDR3 spans 15 residues.

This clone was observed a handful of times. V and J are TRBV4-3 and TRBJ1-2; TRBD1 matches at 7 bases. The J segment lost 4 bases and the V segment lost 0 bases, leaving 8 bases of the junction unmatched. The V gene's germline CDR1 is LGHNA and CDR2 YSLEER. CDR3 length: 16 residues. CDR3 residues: CASSQDSTGDAYGYTF. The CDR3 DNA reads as TGCGCCAGCAGCCAAGATTCCACAGGGGACGCCTATGGCTACACCTTC.

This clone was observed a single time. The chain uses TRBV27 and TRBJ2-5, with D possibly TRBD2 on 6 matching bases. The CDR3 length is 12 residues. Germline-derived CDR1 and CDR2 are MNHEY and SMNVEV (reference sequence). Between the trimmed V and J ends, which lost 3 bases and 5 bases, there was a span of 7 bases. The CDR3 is CASSFGGETQYF. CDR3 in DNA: TGTGCCAGCAGTTTCGGGGGTGAGACCCAGTACTTC.

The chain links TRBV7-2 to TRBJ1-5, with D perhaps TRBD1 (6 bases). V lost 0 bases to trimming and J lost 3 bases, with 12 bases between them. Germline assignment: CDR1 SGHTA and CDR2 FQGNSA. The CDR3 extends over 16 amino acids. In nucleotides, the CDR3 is TGTGCCAGCAGCTTAGCAGGAGACAGGACCAATCAGCCCCAGCATTTT. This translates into CASSLAGDRTNQPQHF.